A selection of T cell receptor beta chains follows, all from one sample in a study of cytomegalovirus exposure and HLA in healthy donors. Sequencing was performed with immunoSEQ multiplex PCR; in TCRdb, only in-frame clones are kept and a portion is missing. Among hundreds of thousands of clones listed, nearly 80% were seen once. Sequencing was done on a sample of PBMCs. These receptors came from a young man in good health and CMV-seronegative. CDR3s leave out the opening cysteine and the closing phenylalanine or tryptophan.

TRBJ2-7	TRBV29-1	SVVAETYEQY
TRBJ2-7	TRBV15	ATRSGSDTYEQY
TRBJ2-7	TRBV29-1	SGRDRAYEQY
TRBJ2-7	TRBV10-1	ASKGRAGSSYEQY
TRBJ1-6	TRBV12-5	ASASRPGSYNSPLH
TRBJ2-7	TRBV4-2	ASSHSSGASREQY
TRBJ2-1	TRBV29-1	SVVLAEKPYNEQF
TRBJ2-7	TRBV7-2	ASSVTSGHSYEQY
TRBJ2-2	TRBV19	ASSPVAANTGELF
TRBJ1-1	TRBV7-9	ASSRASTEAF
TRBJ1-5	TRBV19	ASSQGTVGNQPQH
TRBJ2-5	TRBV2	ASSYGLAGTETQY
TRBJ2-1	TRBV2	ASTRVTGNTEQF
TRBJ1-5	TRBV6-6	ASAGNQPQH
TRBJ2-5	TRBV28	ASSRARGGETQY
TRBJ2-3	TRBV4-3	ASSQDHGDTQY
TRBJ1-5	TRBV30	AWSPGINQPQH
TRBJ2-5	TRBV2	ASKGSAQETQY
TRBJ2-1	TRBV4-3	ASSPGTASYNEQF
TRBJ2-1	TRBV4-3	ASSQDRGGTNEQF
TRBJ2-5	TRBV29-1	SVYTQGMGYQETQY
TRBJ2-5	TRBV7-2	ASSSWPGRGYQETQY
TRBJ1-1	TRBV7-9	SSSLAEGRTGHGPEAF